Listed below are T cell receptor beta chains from one sample, sequenced in a study of regulatory T cells in long-lasting Graves disease. TCRdb re-called the multiplex PCR reads through MiXCR, storing one row per CDR3 protein. The sample holds 310,000 or so distinct CDR3 sequences, around a fifth seen once. The starting material was peripheral blood mononuclear cells (PBMCs), obtained when the disease was refractory, from a patient treated with antithyroid drugs. The receptors here all came from a female donor with Graves disease. CDR3s include the opening cysteine and the closing phenylalanine or tryptophan. D genes are given only for firm matches. For some rows the clone size is stated as once, few or many, or as a class when expanded; others skip it.

clone size: many; V gene: TRBV12-3/TRBV12-4; D gene: .; J gene: TRBJ2-5; CDR3 protein: CASSLDLQETQYF; CDR3 DNA: TGTGCCAGCAGTTTAGACCTCCAAGAGACCCAGTACTTC
clone size: .; V gene: TRBV4-1; D gene: TRBD1; J gene: TRBJ1-6; CDR3 protein: CASSPMQDRAGSPLHF; CDR3 DNA: TGCGCCAGCAGCCCAATGCAGGACAGGGCTGGGTCACCCCTCCACTTT
clone size: .; V gene: TRBV5-1; D gene: .; J gene: TRBJ2-7; CDR3 protein: CASSLNGPPAYEQYF; CDR3 DNA: TGCGCCAGCAGCCTAAATGGGCCTCCGGCCTACGAGCAGTACTTC
clone size: .; V gene: TRBV12-5; D gene: .; J gene: TRBJ2-2; CDR3 protein: CASGLVRAARSNTGGLFF; CDR3 DNA: TGTGCTAGTGGTTTGGTAAGGGCTGCGCGATCGAACACCGGGGGGCTGTTTTTT
clone size: few; V gene: TRBV18; D gene: TRBD1; J gene: TRBJ2-2; CDR3 protein: CASSQDRGGAGELFF; CDR3 DNA: TGTGCCAGCTCACAGGACAGGGGAGGCGCCGGGGAGCTGTTTTTT
clone size: .; V gene: TRBV4-2; D gene: TRBD1; J gene: TRBJ2-7; CDR3 protein: CASSQQGALAYEQYF; CDR3 DNA: TGTGCCAGCAGCCAGCAGGGGGCCTTGGCCTACGAGCAGTACTTC
clone size: many; V gene: TRBV14; D gene: .; J gene: TRBJ1-2; CDR3 protein: CASSQVGSVDNGYTF; CDR3 DNA: TGTGCCAGCAGCCAAGTCGGGTCCGTTGACAATGGCTACACCTTC
clone size: many; V gene: TRBV20-1; D gene: .; J gene: TRBJ1-1; CDR3 protein: CSARDVRGNTEAFF; CDR3 DNA: TGCAGTGCTAGAGATGTACGGGGGAACACTGAAGCTTTCTTT
clone size: .; V gene: TRBV11-1; D gene: TRBD2; J gene: TRBJ2-1; CDR3 protein: CASSFTSGGAMANEQFF; CDR3 DNA: TGTGCCAGCAGCTTTACTAGCGGGGGGGCCATGGCCAATGAGCAGTTCTTC
clone size: many; V gene: TRBV11-2; D gene: .; J gene: TRBJ2-4; CDR3 protein: CASSLGGIAKNIQYF; CDR3 DNA: TGTGCCAGCAGCTTAGGGGGTATAGCCAAAAACATTCAGTACTTC
clone size: .; V gene: TRBV7-9; D gene: TRBD1; J gene: TRBJ1-1; CDR3 protein: CASSLWTGPLNTEAFF; CDR3 DNA: TGTGCCAGCAGCTTGTGGACAGGGCCATTGAACACTGAAGCTTTCTTT
clone size: many; V gene: TRBV6-5; D gene: TRBD1; J gene: TRBJ1-5; CDR3 protein: CASSSRDRGISGNQPQHF; CDR3 DNA: TGTGCCAGCAGTTCCCGGGACAGGGGGATATCGGGCAATCAGCCCCAGCATTTT
clone size: few; V gene: TRBV5-6; D gene: .; J gene: TRBJ2-7; CDR3 protein: CASSLRAGGYEQYF; CDR3 DNA: TGTGCCAGCAGCTTGCGCGCGGGCGGTTACGAGCAGTACTTC
clone size: many; V gene: TRBV12-5; D gene: TRBD1; J gene: TRBJ1-6; CDR3 protein: CASGSTRQGWSSPLHF; CDR3 DNA: TGTGCTAGTGGTTCGACTAGACAGGGCTGGAGTTCACCCCTCCACTTT
clone size: many; V gene: TRBV2; D gene: .; J gene: TRBJ2-7; CDR3 protein: CASSESPSYSYEQYF; CDR3 DNA: TGTGCCAGCAGTGAATCCCCGTCTTACTCCTACGAGCAGTACTTC
clone size: many; V gene: TRBV7-2; D gene: .; J gene: TRBJ2-5; CDR3 protein: CASSFDRRETQYF; CDR3 DNA: TGTGCCAGCAGCTTTGACCGAAGGGAGACCCAGTACTTC
clone size: .; V gene: TRBV6-1; D gene: .; J gene: TRBJ2-5; CDR3 protein: CASTLGPGLETQYF; CDR3 DNA: TGTGCCAGCACGTTGGGTCCGGGGCTGGAGACCCAGTACTTC
clone size: .; V gene: TRBV7-3; D gene: TRBD1; J gene: TRBJ2-1; CDR3 protein: CASSPFERTGSANEQFF; CDR3 DNA: TGTGCCAGCAGCCCTTTCGAACGGACAGGGTCGGCCAATGAGCAGTTCTTC
clone size: many; V gene: TRBV27; D gene: .; J gene: TRBJ2-4; CDR3 protein: CASSSIIGAKNIQYF; CDR3 DNA: TGTGCCAGCAGTTCTATCATAGGGGCCAAAAACATTCAGTACTTC
clone size: many; V gene: TRBV20-1; D gene: .; J gene: TRBJ2-5; CDR3 protein: CSADSDQETQYF; CDR3 DNA: TGCAGTGCCGACTCTGATCAAGAGACCCAGTACTTC
clone size: many; V gene: TRBV11-2; D gene: .; J gene: TRBJ1-1; CDR3 protein: CASSLFWWAEAFF; CDR3 DNA: TGTGCCAGCAGCTTATTTTGGTGGGCTGAAGCTTTCTTT
clone size: .; V gene: TRBV5-1; D gene: .; J gene: TRBJ2-2; CDR3 protein: CASSLRTPTNTGELFF; CDR3 DNA: TGCGCCAGCAGCTTGCGCACCCCGACGAACACCGGGGAGCTGTTTTTT
clone size: .; V gene: TRBV7-2; D gene: .; J gene: TRBJ1-5; CDR3 protein: CASSLGDAFYQPQHF; CDR3 DNA: TGTGCCAGCAGCTTAGGAGACGCTTTTTATCAGCCCCAGCATTTT
clone size: once; V gene: TRBV5-4; D gene: .; J gene: TRBJ2-5; CDR3 protein: CASGFRDSNQETQYF; CDR3 DNA: TGTGCCAGCGGCTTTCGCGACAGCAACCAAGAGACCCAGTACTTC
clone size: many; V gene: TRBV6-2/TRBV6-3; D gene: .; J gene: TRBJ2-6; CDR3 protein: CASSEVGHSGANVLTF; CDR3 DNA: TGTGCCAGCAGTGAAGTCGGGCACTCTGGGGCCAACGTCCTGACTTTC
clone size: many; V gene: TRBV11-2; D gene: TRBD1; J gene: TRBJ2-2; CDR3 protein: CASSLTPGTVTGELFF; CDR3 DNA: TGTGCCAGCAGCCTTACCCCCGGGACAGTGACCGGGGAGCTGTTTTTT
clone size: few; V gene: TRBV10-3; D gene: TRBD1; J gene: TRBJ1-2; CDR3 protein: CAISSGQNYGYTF; CDR3 DNA: TGTGCCATCAGCTCGGGACAGAACTATGGCTACACCTTC
clone size: .; V gene: TRBV20-1; D gene: TRBD1; J gene: TRBJ1-5; CDR3 protein: CSARAGTGEGQHF; CDR3 DNA: TGCAGTGCTAGAGCCGGGACAGGGGAGGGCCAGCATTTT
clone size: many; V gene: TRBV6-2/TRBV6-3; D gene: TRBD1; J gene: TRBJ1-5; CDR3 protein: CASSYFPGQGAAQPQHF; CDR3 DNA: TGTGCCAGCAGTTACTTCCCTGGACAGGGGGCAGCGCAGCCCCAGCATTTT
clone size: few; V gene: TRBV29-1; D gene: .; J gene: TRBJ1-1; CDR3 protein: CSVVTGGTEAFF; CDR3 DNA: TGCAGCGTTGTGACGGGTGGCACTGAAGCTTTCTTT
clone size: .; V gene: TRBV20-1; D gene: .; J gene: TRBJ2-1; CDR3 protein: CSARGPLLYNEQFF; CDR3 DNA: TGCAGTGCTAGGGGACCCCTTCTATACAATGAGCAGTTCTTC
clone size: .; V gene: TRBV20-1; D gene: .; J gene: TRBJ2-7; CDR3 protein: CSRDAGGYSGEQYF; CDR3 DNA: TGCAGTCGCGACGCCGGGGGCTATTCGGGAGAGCAGTACTTC
clone size: few; V gene: TRBV7-6; D gene: TRBD1; J gene: TRBJ1-5; CDR3 protein: CASSLQGTGLGGNQPQHF; CDR3 DNA: TGTGCCAGCAGCCTTCAGGGGACAGGTCTGGGGGGCAATCAGCCCCAGCATTTT
clone size: many; V gene: TRBV24-1; D gene: TRBD1; J gene: TRBJ1-2; CDR3 protein: CATIQGPSRRGYTF; CDR3 DNA: TGTGCCACCATACAGGGGCCCTCAAGACGCGGCTACACCTTC
clone size: .; V gene: TRBV3-1; D gene: TRBD1; J gene: TRBJ1-1; CDR3 protein: CASSQVRGQGLNTEAFF; CDR3 DNA: TGTGCCAGCAGCCAAGTTCGAGGACAGGGCTTGAACACTGAAGCTTTCTTT
clone size: many; V gene: TRBV20-1; D gene: .; J gene: TRBJ2-5; CDR3 protein: CSARDLGGVRETQYF; CDR3 DNA: TGCAGTGCTAGAGATCTGGGCGGGGTGAGGGAGACCCAGTACTTC
clone size: many; V gene: TRBV7-3; D gene: .; J gene: TRBJ1-1; CDR3 protein: CASSSSPLLQGRVNTEAFF; CDR3 DNA: TGTGCCAGCAGCTCCTCACCACTTTTACAGGGTCGGGTAAACACTGAAGCTTTCTTT
clone size: many; V gene: TRBV7-9; D gene: .; J gene: TRBJ2-5; CDR3 protein: CASSLRGSQETQYF; CDR3 DNA: TGTGCCAGCAGCTTACGGGGCAGCCAAGAGACCCAGTACTTC
clone size: many; V gene: TRBV9; D gene: .; J gene: TRBJ1-2; CDR3 protein: CASSRTGQNYGYTF; CDR3 DNA: TGTGCCAGCAGCCGGACGGGACAAAACTATGGCTACACCTTC
clone size: .; V gene: TRBV7-9; D gene: .; J gene: TRBJ2-5; CDR3 protein: CASSRRTLQETQYF; CDR3 DNA: TGTGCCAGCAGCCGAAGGACACTCCAAGAGACCCAGTACTTC
clone size: .; V gene: TRBV15; D gene: .; J gene: TRBJ1-5; CDR3 protein: CATSIWDSNQPQHF; CDR3 DNA: TGTGCCACCAGCATATGGGACTCCAATCAGCCCCAGCATTTT
clone size: many; V gene: TRBV6-2/TRBV6-3; D gene: .; J gene: TRBJ1-6; CDR3 protein: CASSYNQGRGNSGYNSPLHF; CDR3 DNA: TGTGCCAGCAGTTATAACCAGGGGCGGGGAAACTCGGGCTATAATTCACCCCTCCACTTT
clone size: many; V gene: TRBV7-2; D gene: TRBD2; J gene: TRBJ2-5; CDR3 protein: CASSFYAGASETQYF; CDR3 DNA: TGTGCCAGCAGCTTTTATGCGGGAGCCTCGGAGACCCAGTACTTC
clone size: many; V gene: TRBV20-1; D gene: .; J gene: TRBJ1-2; CDR3 protein: CSARVKGAEGYTF; CDR3 DNA: TGCAGTGCTAGAGTGAAGGGCGCGGAGGGCTACACCTTC
clone size: many; V gene: TRBV12-5; D gene: .; J gene: TRBJ1-1; CDR3 protein: CASGFQVNTEAFF; CDR3 DNA: TGTGCTAGTGGTTTTCAGGTGAACACTGAAGCTTTCTTT
clone size: .; V gene: TRBV5-4; D gene: TRBD2; J gene: TRBJ2-7; CDR3 protein: CASSSPGTSGRSPYEQYF; CDR3 DNA: TGTGCCAGCAGCTCCCCCGGGACTAGCGGGAGATCACCCTACGAGCAGTACTTC
clone size: few; V gene: TRBV7-7; D gene: TRBD1; J gene: TRBJ2-5; CDR3 protein: CASSTDRQETQYF; CDR3 DNA: TGTGCTAGCAGCACGGACAGGCAAGAGACCCAGTACTTC
clone size: .; V gene: TRBV6-1; D gene: TRBD1; J gene: TRBJ2-6; CDR3 protein: CASSQTGYPHSGTNVLTF; CDR3 DNA: TGTGCCAGCAGCCAGACAGGGTACCCCCACTCTGGGACCAACGTCCTGACTTTC
clone size: .; V gene: TRBV12-3/TRBV12-4; D gene: TRBD2; J gene: TRBJ2-3; CDR3 protein: CATKRGRSPSGRYTDTQYF; CDR3 DNA: TGTGCCACCAAACGTGGACGGTCCCCTAGCGGGAGATACACAGATACGCAGTATTTT
clone size: few; V gene: TRBV30; D gene: .; J gene: TRBJ1-2; CDR3 protein: CAWRTGVSNYGYTF; CDR3 DNA: TGTGCCTGGAGAACCGGGGTCAGTAACTATGGCTACACCTTC